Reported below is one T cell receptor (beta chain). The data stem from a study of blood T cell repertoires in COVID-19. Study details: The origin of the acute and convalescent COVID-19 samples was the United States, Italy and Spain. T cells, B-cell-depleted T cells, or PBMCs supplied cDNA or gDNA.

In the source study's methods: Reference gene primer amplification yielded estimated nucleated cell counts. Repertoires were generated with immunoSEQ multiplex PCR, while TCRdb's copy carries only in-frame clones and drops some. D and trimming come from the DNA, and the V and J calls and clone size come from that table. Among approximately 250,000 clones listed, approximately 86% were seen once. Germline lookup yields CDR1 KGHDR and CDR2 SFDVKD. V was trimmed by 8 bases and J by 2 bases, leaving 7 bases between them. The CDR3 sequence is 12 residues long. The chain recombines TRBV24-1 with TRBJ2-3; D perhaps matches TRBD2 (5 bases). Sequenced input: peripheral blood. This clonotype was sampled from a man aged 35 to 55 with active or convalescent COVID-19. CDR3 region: CATTGNTDTQYF. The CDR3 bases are TGTGCCACCACGGGGAACACAGATACGCAGTATTTT.